Each of the 4 T cell receptor beta chains below was sequenced from the same sample in a study of CD8 T cells in ankylosing spondylitis (dated by TCRdb to the late 2010s). Here is what the overall study found, with its caveats: A TCR beta motif made up of 7 to 9 highly homologous amino acid variants appeared to be characteristic of blood from ankylosing spondylitis patients.

Their antigen targets remain unknown. The method was 5' RACE. Data came from an Illumina HiSeq 2500. TCRdb redid the processing of the public reads, applying fastp at Q25 and MiXCR, and retained in-frame beta chains. Each record represents a unique CDR3 protein, reported with the most common genes and DNA among its rows. The sample table shows some 220,000 distinct CDR3 sequences, and about 6.7% are seen once. The ten largest clones represent approximately 15% of the sample. The source material was blood, either unsorted or a sorted T cell fraction (not recorded which). The receptor set was obtained from a male donor with ankylosing spondylitis.

The rearrangement links TRBV3-1 to TRBJ2-3; TRBD2 matches 7 bases. V was pared by 1 base and J by 2 bases, with 6 bases of the junction left unmatched. Germline-derived CDR1 and CDR2 are LGHDT and YNNKEL (reference sequence). The CDR3 has 16 residues. The CDR3 protein is CASSQVPRDYTDTQYF. DNA for the CDR3: TGTGCCAGCAGCCAAGTGCCACGGGACTACACAGATACGCAGTATTTT.

This clonotype has more than one count but fewer than ten. The CDR3 DNA reads as TGTGCCAGCAGGCAGACAGTAGAAAAACTGTTTTTT. Protein product: CASRQTVEKLFF. The chain links TRBV6-2 or TRBV6-3 to TRBJ1-4; D might be TRBD1 (5 bases). Between the trimmed V and J ends, which lost 6 bases and 8 bases, there was a span of 10 bases. CDR3 length equals 12 residues. Germline CDR1 reads MNHEY; CDR2 reads SVGEGT.

A remark on this clonotype: At one end the junction does not follow the germline gene, possibly because of a read error. The gene calls are TRBV12-3 or TRBV12-4 and TRBJ2-3; D is perhaps TRBD2 (5 bases). The CDR3 runs to 12 residues. The CDR3 region is CASNPSTDTQYF. CDR3 coding DNA: TGTGCCAGCAACCCTAGCACAGATACCCAGTATTTT.

The table lists this clonotype with many counts. The rearrangement uses TRBV27 and TRBJ2-7; D not resolved. Per the germline V gene, CDR1 is MNHEY and CDR2 is SMNVEV (reference sequence). The V and J ends lost 0 bases and 6 bases respectively, with 12 bases between them. The CDR3 covers 14 residues. CDR3: CASSLSGHQSEQYF. Here the CDR3 DNA reads TGTGCCAGCAGTTTATCAGGTCACCAGTCCGAGCAGTACTTC.